One sample yielded the 27 T cell receptor beta chains listed below, sequenced in a study of control samples from healthy donors and cancer patients. Assay: immunoSEQ multiplex PCR; the TCRdb copy retains only in-frame clones and omits some. This table holds 100,000 to 150,000 clones, about 90% found once. Sequences were obtained from PBMCs. The receptors here all came from a man over 45 with head and neck cancer.

This sequence joins TRBV19 and TRBJ2-5, with 9 bases lining up with TRBD2. This CDR3 is 16 amino acids long. Germline CDR1 is LNHDA and CDR2 is SQIVND (reference sequence). Losses at the gene ends were 5 bases for V and 3 bases for J; bases not matched to a gene: 10. The DNA of the CDR3 is TGTGCCAGTAGTCCCTTTAGCGGGAGTTGGGAAGAGACCCAGTACTTC. This translates into CASSPFSGSWEETQYF.

The chain couples TRBV5-4 to TRBJ1-2; a weak D match, TRBD1 (5 bases). Trimming left V 4 bases short and J 0 bases short, with 10 bases between. This CDR3 is 14 amino acids long. Germline-derived CDR1 and CDR2 are SGHNT and YYREEE (reference sequence). The CDR3 nucleotides read TGTGCCAGCAGCCTCAGGGTAGCTAACTATGGCTACACCTTC. As protein: CASSLRVANYGYTF.

As DNA, the CDR3 is TGTGCCAGTAGTCCGGGGGGGGCTCTCGGGTTTTCTAACTATGGCTACACCTTC. This encodes CASSPGGALGFSNYGYTF. This chain links TRBV19 with TRBJ1-2; a weak D match, TRBD1 (6 bases). Trimming pared 5 bases from V and 0 bases from J, leaving 22 bases between. The CDR3 consists of 18 residues. Looked up from germline, CDR1 is LNHDA and CDR2 is SQIVND (reference sequence).

The J gene is TRBJ2-3, the V gene TRBV5-1; D gene ambiguous. This CDR3 comprises 15 residues. V was trimmed by 3 bases and J by 2 bases, leaving 13 bases between them. Germline assignment: CDR1 SGHRS and CDR2 YFSETQ. CDR3 region: CASSSNGQTTDTQYF. The CDR3 nucleotides read TGCGCCAGCAGCTCAAACGGGCAGACCACAGATACGCAGTATTTT.

The rearrangement uses TRBV3-1 (or the pseudogene TRBV3-2) and TRBJ2-3, with D unresolved. The CDR3 extends over 14 amino acids. Germline-derived CDR1 and CDR2 are LGHDT and YNNKEL (reference sequence). The V gene lost 0 bases and the J gene lost 3 bases, with 7 bases spanning the gap. The CDR3 DNA follows: TGTGCCAGCAGCCAAGATACGGTTACAGATACGCAGTATTTT. Protein: CASSQDTVTDTQYF.

The chain employs TRBV28 and TRBJ2-7; maybe TRBD1 (5 bases). V gave up 4 bases and J gave up 0 bases, with 7 bases separating them. Germline-derived CDR1 and CDR2 are MDHEN and SYDVKM. There are 13 residues in the CDR3. The CDR3 spells CASSYQGSYEQYF. Written as DNA, the CDR3 is TGTGCCAGCAGTTATCAGGGCTCCTACGAGCAGTACTTC.

This sequence joins TRBV11-2 and TRBJ2-5, with 8 bases fitting TRBD2. This CDR3 region has 15 residues. The V gene's germline CDR1 is SGHAT and CDR2 FQNNGV. V shed 2 bases, J shed 5 bases, and the junction held 7 bases outside the gene matches. The CDR3, as DNA: TGTGCCAGCAGCTTATGGCGGGGGGTTGGGGAGACCCAGTACTTC. It translates to CASSLWRGVGETQYF.

This chain uses TRBV6-5 with TRBJ1-2, with D possibly TRBD1 on 5 matching bases. Trimming pared 2 bases from V and 2 bases from J, leaving 9 bases between. The CDR3 consists of 14 residues. CDR1 is MNHEY and CDR2 is SVGAGI in the germline V gene. CDR3 loop: CASSYAGINYGYTF. For the CDR3, the DNA is TGTGCCAGCAGTTACGCAGGGATAAACTATGGCTACACCTTC.

This rearrangement joins TRBV19 to TRBJ2-7, with a tentative D call TRBD1 (6 bases). This CDR3 is built from 15 residues. V lost 5 bases, J lost 3 bases, and 17 bases lay in between. The germline CDR1 and CDR2 sequences are LNHDA and SQIVND (reference sequence). The DNA of the CDR3 is TGTGCCAGTAGTCCCCGTGAAGGGGGAGTCTACGAGCAGTACTTC. Its translation: CASSPREGGVYEQYF.

This clone was observed a single time. The gene calls are TRBV9 and TRBJ2-7; tentative D call: TRBD2 (6 bases). V gave up 0 bases and J gave up 2 bases, with 15 bases separating them. The CDR3 is 16 residues long. The V gene's germline CDR1 is SGDLS and CDR2 YYNGEE. Here the CDR3 reads CASSVVGEALPYEQYF. CDR3 bases: TGTGCCAGCAGCGTAGTGGGGGAGGCTCTTCCCTACGAGCAGTACTTC. The full variable domain, its missing parts supplied by reference TRBV9 and TRBJ2-7, is DSGVTQTPKHLITATGQRVTLRCSPRSGDLSVYWYQQSLDQGLQFLIQYYNGEERAKGNILERFSAQQFPDLHSELNLSSLELGDSALYFCASSVVGEALPYEQYFGPGTRLTVT.

J is TRBJ2-4 and V is TRBV6-1; 9 nucleotides agree with TRBD1. Per the germline V gene, CDR1 is MNHNS and CDR2 is SASEGT. CDR3 size: 15 residues. V lost 1 base and J lost 3; bases outside the gene matches: 1. The CDR3 region is CASSEGTGDKNIQYF. The CDR3 DNA reads TGTGCCAGCAGTGAAGGGACAGGGGACAAAAACATTCAGTACTTC.

The genes are TRBV7-6 and TRBJ2-1; D not resolved. CDR1 is SGHVS and CDR2 is FNYEAQ in the germline V gene. Trimming cost V 2 bases and J 9 bases, with 5 bases left between them. The CDR3 is 11 residues long. The CDR3 reads CASSLRSEQFF. The CDR3 DNA reads TGTGCCAGCAGCTTACGCAGTGAGCAGTTCTTC.

The CDR3 protein is CAISGGMTSGNNEQFF. CDR3 nucleotides: TGTGCCATCAGCGGCGGGATGACTAGCGGGAACAATGAGCAGTTCTTC. The chain carries TRBV10-3 and TRBJ2-1, with TRBD2 matching 11 bases. J lost 5 bases, V lost 6 bases, and 9 bases had no gene match. Germline V gives CDR1 ENHRY, CDR2 SYGVKD. The CDR3 is made up of 16 amino acids.

As DNA, the CDR3 is TGCAGTGCTAGTGACAGGGGGCGATACTCCTACAATGAGCAGTTCTTC. Protein sequence: CSASDRGRYSYNEQFF. This sequence joins TRBV20-1 and TRBJ2-1, with 10 bases matching TRBD1. The V gene end was trimmed by 3 bases and the J gene end by 0 bases; junction bases not matched to a gene: 5. CDR3 length equals 16 residues. Germline lookup yields CDR1 DFQATT and CDR2 SNEGSKA (reference sequence).

The chain employs TRBV3-1 (or the pseudogene TRBV3-2) and TRBJ1-2; D not resolved. The CDR3 covers 13 residues. V shed 1 base and J shed 4 bases, with 7 bases lying between them. Germline V gene data show CDR1 as LGHDT and CDR2 as YNNKEL (reference sequence). The CDR3 DNA sequence: TGTGCCAGCAGCCAAGCACTTGGCTATGGCTACACCTTC. It codes for CASSQALGYGYTF.

CDR3 in amino acids: CASSVGPGGLSGRSSYEQYF. The CDR3 DNA reads as TGTGCCAGCAGCGTAGGGCCCGGGGGTTTAAGCGGGAGGAGCTCCTACGAGCAGTACTTC. V gene TRBV9 combines with J gene TRBJ2-7; TRBD2 matches 9 bases. This CDR3 spans 20 amino acids. The J segment lost 0 bases and the V segment lost 0 bases, leaving 16 bases of the junction unmatched. In germline, CDR1 is SGDLS, CDR2 YYNGEE.

The V and J genes are TRBV3-1 (or the pseudogene TRBV3-2) and TRBJ2-1; D not resolved. This CDR3 is built from 13 residues. V was trimmed by 0 bases and J by 10 bases, leaving 10 bases between them. In germline, CDR1 is LGHDT, CDR2 YNNKEL (reference sequence). As DNA, the CDR3 is TGTGCCAGCAGCCAAGACTTTTTGGCAGAGCAGTTCTTC. It codes for CASSQDFLAEQFF.

The chain recombines TRBV11-2 with TRBJ2-3; 12 bases line up with TRBD1. With 4 bases clipped from V and 5 bases from J, the junction kept 4 bases outside the gene matches. CDR3 length: 15 residues. Germline loops: CDR1 SGHAT, CDR2 FQNNGV. DNA of the CDR3: TGTGCCAGCAGCTGGGGGACAGGGGGCATAGATACGCAGTATTTT. As protein: CASSWGTGGIDTQYF.

J is TRBJ1-2 and V is TRBV28; the D is unclear. The CDR3 is 13 residues long. V lost 4 bases, J lost 3 bases, and 9 bases lay in between. Germline values: CDR1 MDHEN, CDR2 SYDVKM. The CDR3 nucleotides are TGTGCCAGCAGTTCCGCAACCGACTATGGCTACACCTTC. It codes for CASSSATDYGYTF.

V gene TRBV10-3 combines with J gene TRBJ2-1, with D perhaps TRBD1 (6 bases). Between the trimmed V and J ends, which lost 10 bases and 0 bases, there was a span of 16 bases. CDR3 length equals 15 residues. The germline CDR1 and CDR2 sequences are ENHRY and SYGVKD. Here the CDR3 DNA reads TGTGCCACCAGGGGCTCAGGGAGCTCCTACAATGAGCAGTTCTTC. Its protein is CATRGSGSSYNEQFF.

The chain links TRBV6-5 to TRBJ2-4; 8 nucleotides agree with TRBD2. V was clipped by 7 bases and J by 2 bases; unmatched bases: 7. This CDR3 has 15 amino acids. Germline V gives CDR1 MNHEY, CDR2 SVGAGI. CDR3 region: CASTPTSVSKNIQYF. In DNA, the CDR3 is TGTGCCAGCACCCCGACTAGCGTCTCCAAAAACATTCAGTACTTC.

The chain is built from TRBV10-3 and TRBJ2-5; no clear D. The length of the CDR3 is 12 residues. The germline V gene has CDR1 ENHRY and CDR2 SYGVKD. Trimming stripped 2 bases from V and 4 bases from J, with 5 bases between. CDR3 loop: CAISEGPETQYF. The CDR3 coding sequence is TGTGCCATCAGTGAGGGCCCAGAGACCCAGTACTTC.

This sequence joins TRBV6-1 and TRBJ2-5, with D perhaps given as TRBD1 or TRBD2 (5 bases each). This CDR3 comprises 14 residues. V lost 3 bases and J lost 2, with 10 bases in between. In germline, CDR1 is MNHNS, CDR2 SASEGT. The CDR3 here is CASSEGPIQETQYF. The DNA of the CDR3 is TGTGCCAGCAGTGAGGGACCCATACAAGAGACCCAGTACTTC.

The chain's CDR3 is CASTMGQGWAQHF. As DNA, the CDR3 is TGTGCCAGTACCATGGGGCAGGGCTGGGCCCAGCATTTT. The rearrangement links TRBV19 to TRBJ1-5; tentative D call: TRBD1 (5 bases). This CDR3 has 13 residues. From germline, CDR1 is LNHDA and CDR2 SQIVND (reference sequence). Trimming removed 7 bases from V and 11 bases from J, with 18 bases in between.

The rearrangement joins TRBV9 to TRBJ2-1; 8 nucleotides agree with TRBD2. CDR1 is SGDLS, CDR2 YYNGEE, per germline. The CDR3 spans 14 residues. J gave up 3 bases and V 6 bases, and 5 bases lay outside the gene matches. DNA for the CDR3: TGTGCCAGCAAAGGACTAGCAGTCTACAATGAGCAGTTCTTC. Translated, it gives CASKGLAVYNEQFF.

CDR3 loop: CASSPHKGGFNQPQHF. For the CDR3, the DNA is TGTGCCAGCAGTCCCCATAAGGGGGGGTTCAATCAGCCCCAGCATTTT. The rearrangement uses TRBV28 and TRBJ1-5; D is perhaps TRBD1 (6 bases). The CDR3 loop spans 16 amino acids. In germline, CDR1 is MDHEN, CDR2 SYDVKM. Trimming shortened V by 5 bases and J by 3 bases, and 17 bases separated the two germline ends.

This clone occurred once. The V and J genes are TRBV6-5 and TRBJ2-5, with D possibly TRBD2 on 5 matching bases. The CDR3 extends over 14 amino acids. The V end lost 8 bases, the J end lost 5 bases, and 18 bases lay between the germline ends. Germline loops: CDR1 MNHEY, CDR2 SVGAGI. CDR3 in DNA: TGTGCCAGCCAAGGGAGTTTCAAACACGAGACCCAGTACTTC. Residues: CASQGSFKHETQYF.